This paragraph reports one T cell receptor beta chain. Its antigen is still unknown. Germline values: CDR1 SGDLS, CDR2 YYNGEE. CDR3 length: 17 residues. The V segment lost 7 bases and the J segment 6 bases; nucleotides outside the gene matches: 15. The data stem from a study of T cell responses to AZD1222 COVID-19 vaccine. General study findings and limits: The study found Spike-specific TCR breadth and depth rose after two AZD1222 doses. Variant regions that are unmutated are reportedly the target of nearly half of spike-specific TCRs. Seropositive AZD1222 recipients at baseline numbered only five or six.

Sequenced by immunoSEQ multiplex PCR; TCRdb stores in-frame clones only, minus some. Found here are 130,000 or so clones, about 90% of them singletons; the top ten hold 7.5% to 9.5%. This TCR came from an adult who received the MenACWY meningococcal vaccine as a control. Sequenced here: peripheral blood, sampled 28 days after the second dose of the MenACWY control vaccine. The chain has TRBV9 and TRBJ2-2; 10 bases fit TRBD2. In nucleotides, the CDR3 is TGTGCCAGCCGGCCGGGAGCGGGGGGGCGTCAGGCCGGGGAGCTGTTTTTT. Its translation is CASRPGAGGRQAGELFF.